This T cell receptor beta chain comes out of a study of blood T cell repertoires in COVID-19. The CDR3 runs to 15 residues. Germline V CDR1 and CDR2: LNHDA, SQIVND (reference sequence). After removal of 8 bases from V and 1 base from J, the junction contained 10 bases not matched to a gene. Measured with immunoSEQ multiplex PCR; TCRdb has only the in-frame clones, and not every one. The table shows tens of thousands of clones, with 88% occurring only once. The origin of this receptor is a human donor in a cohort sampled during active COVID-19. The sample taken for sequencing was peripheral blood. The rearrangement uses TRBV19 and TRBJ1-1, with TRBD1 identical over 7 bases. The CDR3 DNA is TGTGCCAGTTCCTCGGGGACAGCAAAGAACACTGAAGCTTTCTTT. Residues: CASSSGTAKNTEAFF.